Detailed here is one T cell receptor (beta chain). This clonotype was counted a single time. Its antigen remains undetermined. No base quality values were provided; no much bigger clone lies one nucleotide off. A single read is weak support. The TCR beta CDR3 regions were amplified from the RNA transcripts. For the first round of RT-PCR on the TCR CDR3, the HTBI primer set was used together with the Qiagen OneStep RT-PCR kit. Libraries were constructed in a second round of multiplex PCR, after which size selection and purification were carried out. Sequencing of the libraries was done on an Illumina HiSeq2000 using paired-end 100 bp reads. As for the original processing: Raw data were processed with SOAPnuke, discarding reads with adapters, uncalled bases, mean Phred below 15, or no exact constant-primer or identifier match. COPE v1.2.5 was used to merge high-quality paired reads, and clonotypes were defined as unique nucleotide sequences. Clonotypes were aligned to IMGT TRBV, TRBD and TRBJ reference segments using MiTCR v1.1. The analysis was restricted to V-J combinations with a frequency above 0.0001, which together covered 99% to 99.2% of the repertoires. A TCS score was defined as the ratio between F50 (clonal expansion) and ExV (chaos), using BLOSUM62-based TCRdist between CDR3 peptides within each V-J. Welch's t-statistics and random forest reduced roughly 530 V-J features to about 12, which were used in a naive Bayes classifier (R e1071). The similarity between thyroid and blood repertoires was quantified using the Morisita-Horn index. TCRdb reprocessed the public reads (quality trimming at Q25 with fastp, clone calling with MiXCR) and kept in-frame beta chains. CDR3 protein duplicates are merged, each entry listing the most common genes and DNA. Clone size and V and J calls follow TCRdb, not the original study. The sample has 700,000 to 950,000 distinct CDR3 sequences on record, 35% of them singletons. Jointly, the top ten make up around 29% of the sample.

Spanning cysteine to phenylalanine, the CDR3 consists of 18 amino acids. Only the CDR3 portion is preserved as DNA: 54 bases, with reading frame beginning at the first base. CDR1 and CDR2 are read off the germline V gene as SNHLY and FYNNEI. The V end loses 5 bases and the J end loses 0 bases, and a stretch of 22 bases separates them. Stable Graves' hyperthyroidism was defined as the absence of progression to ophthalmopathy over 18 months of follow-up. The hyperthyroidism patients were between 18 and 65 years old and newly diagnosed, with a disease duration of less than 2 months. Any patient with an uncontrolled infection, another autoimmune disease, pregnancy or lactation was excluded. Diagnoses were established on the basis of clinical symptoms, serum thyroxine and TRAb, thyroid ultrasound, and orbital computed tomography. PBMCs were separated from roughly 10 ml of fresh peripheral blood using Ficoll-Paque density gradient centrifugation. Total RNA was extracted using Trizol reagent, and RNA quality was assessed on an Agilent 2100 Bioanalyzer.

These data originate in a study of T cells in Graves' hyperthyroidism and ophthalmopathy (dated by TCRdb to about 2019). In terms of the full investigation: Peripheral blood was sampled at the time of initial diagnosis, prior to any treatment. To identify distinguishing TCR V-J signatures, a discovery cohort of 100 patients was used, comprising some 45 with Graves' ophthalmopathy and under 60 with stable Graves' hyperthyroidism. An independent validation cohort of around 20 hyperthyroidism patients and 17 patients who later progressed to ophthalmopathy tested prospective prediction of ophthalmopathy. The 90 or so discovery patients were randomly split 7:3 into training and test sets. The study also compared thyroid tissue and blood T-cell repertoires from about six Graves' hyperthyroidism patients. Once sampling was done, hyperthyroidism patients were given methimazole at a starting dose of 30 mg daily, whereas ophthalmopathy patients were given high-dose intravenous methylprednisolone. The paper reports TCR Vbeta CDR3 sequencing of approximately 140 peripheral blood samples: around 41 ophthalmopathy, under 85 hyperthyroidism and roughly 17 progressor patients. The paper's findings and limits, for the study overall: Ophthalmopathy was separated from stable hyperthyroidism by a 13 V-J signature model, with over 85% sensitivity and roughly 84% specificity obtained in cross-validation and 80%/75% obtained in testing. No statistical method was used to fix the sample size in advance, and group allocation was not hidden from the investigators. Blood samples also contained most of the expanded thyroid clonotypes (frequency above 0.001), which suggests that blood repertoires may reflect thyroid immune responses. In validation, the model predicted progression to ophthalmopathy with roughly 66% sensitivity and about 73% specificity, a median of roughly seven months before onset.

The sample taken for sequencing was blood. This sequence originates from a middle-aged woman with Graves' hyperthyroidism. The receptor chain draws on TRBV2 and TRBJ1-2; TRBD1 is possibly the D segment (5 matching bases). The nucleotide sequence reads TGTGCCAGCAGTTTCTCTTTCGGGCAGGGTGGCGCTAACTATGGCTACACCTTC. Translated, this gives CASSFSFGQGGANYGYTF.